This T cell receptor (beta chain) was documented in a study of blood T cell repertoires in COVID-19. This clone was observed a handful of times. Per germline, CDR1 LNHNV and CDR2 YYDKDF (reference sequence). Trimming left V 2 bases short and J 0 bases short, with 16 bases between. The CDR3 contains 17 residues. This table comes from immunoSEQ multiplex PCR, and its TCRdb copy is limited to in-frame clones, with some not included. The data contain 120,000 or so clones, roughly 87% of them singletons. This chain connects TRBV15 to TRBJ1-1, with D uncertain. The specimen was peripheral blood. This clonotype originated in a human donor in a cohort sampled during active COVID-19. The CDR3 spells CATSRIENSYMNTEAFF. The CDR3, as DNA: TGTGCCACCAGCAGAATTGAAAACAGTTACATGAACACTGAAGCTTTCTTT.